This T cell receptor (beta chain) was captured in a study of cytomegalovirus exposure and HLA in healthy donors. Unmatched junction bases numbered 12, after V lost 0 bases and J lost 9 bases. CDR3 length: 17 residues. CDR1 and CDR2 from the germline V gene are SNHLY and FYNNEI. Some clones are missing from TCRdb's copy, which holds only in-frame ones; the method was immunoSEQ multiplex PCR. The data show some 130,000 clones, 89% seen once. Material for sequencing was PBMCs. The sequence was obtained from a woman aged 18-29 years in good health and CMV-seronegative. The rearrangement links TRBV2 to TRBJ2-1; the match to TRBD2 covers 9 bases. In DNA form, the CDR3 reads TGTGCCAGCAGTGAAGCGTCCGGGATGACTAGCGGCACTGAGCAGTTCTTC. Translation: CASSEASGMTSGTEQFF. Drawing the rest from reference TRBV2 and TRBJ2-1, the complete variable domain is EPEVTQTPSHQVTQMGQEVILRCVPISNHLYFYWYRQILGQKVEFLVSFYNNEISEKSEIFDDQFSVERPDGSNFTLKIRSTKLEDSAMYFCASSEASGMTSGTEQFFGPGTRLTVL.